This T cell receptor (beta chain) was sequenced in a study of tumor-infiltrating lymphocytes in localized non-small cell lung cancer. This CDR3 region has 13 residues. Germline V CDR1 and CDR2: LNHNV, YYDKDF (reference sequence). The ends were cut back, 0 bases at V and 4 bases at J, with 7 bases in the middle. Some clones are missing from TCRdb's copy, which holds only in-frame ones; the method was immunoSEQ multiplex PCR. The sample lists some 30,000 clones, 80% to 90% occurring once. Broader study findings: TCRbeta sequencing showed higher T cell infiltration in tumors than uninvolved lung. Each assay used a separate piece of the same tissue. Tumor T-cell fraction was not associated with recurrence-free survival.

About this clone itself: What it recognizes is unknown.

The chain carries TRBV15 and TRBJ2-7; D remains unclear. The source material was lung tumor tissue. The TCR was taken from a human donor with non-small cell lung cancer. CDR3 DNA sequence: TGTGCCACCAGCAGAGATCCGGTGTACGAGCAGTACTTC. Translated: CATSRDPVYEQYF. Based on the CDR3 plus reference TRBV15 and TRBJ2-7, the full variable domain is DAMVIQNPRYQVTQFGKPVTLSCSQTLNHNVMYWYQQKSSQAPKLLFHYYDKDFNNEADTPDNFQSRRPNTSFCFLDIRSPGLGDTAMYLCATSRDPVYEQYFGPGTRLTVT.